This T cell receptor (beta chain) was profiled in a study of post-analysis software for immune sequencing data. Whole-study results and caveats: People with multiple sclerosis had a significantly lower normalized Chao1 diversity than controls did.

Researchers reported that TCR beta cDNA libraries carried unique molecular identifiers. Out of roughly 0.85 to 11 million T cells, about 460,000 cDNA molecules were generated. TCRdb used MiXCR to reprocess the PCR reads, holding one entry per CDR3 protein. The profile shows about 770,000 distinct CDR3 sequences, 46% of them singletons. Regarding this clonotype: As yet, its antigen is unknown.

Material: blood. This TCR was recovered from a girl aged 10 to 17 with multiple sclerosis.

CDR3 in amino acids: CASSLQAGGQETQYF. The CDR3 DNA sequence: TGTGCCAGCAGCTTGCAGGCGGGGGGGCAAGAGACCCAGTACTTC. The rearrangement links TRBV7-6 to TRBJ2-5; TRBD2 matches at 9 bases. CDR3 length: 15 residues. With V trimmed by 3 bases and J by 2 bases, 4 bases remained unmatched. Germline-derived CDR1 and CDR2 are SGHVS and FNYEAQ.